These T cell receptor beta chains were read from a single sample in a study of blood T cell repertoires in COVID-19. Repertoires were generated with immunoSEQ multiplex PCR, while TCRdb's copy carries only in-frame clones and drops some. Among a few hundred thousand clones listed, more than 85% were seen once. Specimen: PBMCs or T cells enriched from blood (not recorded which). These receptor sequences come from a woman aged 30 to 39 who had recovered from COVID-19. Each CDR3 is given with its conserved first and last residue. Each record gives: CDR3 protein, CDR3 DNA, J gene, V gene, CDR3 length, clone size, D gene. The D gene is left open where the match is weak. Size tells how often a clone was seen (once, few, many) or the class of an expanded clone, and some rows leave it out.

CDR3: CGSSYSTRVAASSGANVLTF
DNA: TGTGGCAGCAGTTACTCCACGAGGGTAGCGGCGAGCTCTGGGGCCAACGTCCTGACTTTC
J: TRBJ2-6
V: TRBV6-8
length: 20
size: NA
D: NA

CDR3: CASSDRGHEQYF
DNA: TGTGCCTCGTCGGACAGGGGCCACGAGCAGTACTTC
J: TRBJ2-7
V: TRBV18
length: 12
size: NA
D: TRBD1

CDR3: CASSFYKRGEREEQFF
DNA: TGTGCCAGCAGCTTTTACAAGCGGGGGGAACGCGAGGAGCAGTTCTTC
J: TRBJ2-1
V: TRBV5-6
length: 16
size: NA
D: TRBD2

CDR3: CASSWGQGHSYF
DNA: TGCGCCAGCAGCTGGGGACAGGGCCATTCGTACTTC
J: TRBJ2-7
V: TRBV5-1
length: 12
size: NA
D: TRBD1

CDR3: CAWSKGLQSPLHF
DNA: TGTGCCTGGAGTAAAGGACTCCAATCACCCCTCCACTTT
J: TRBJ1-6
V: TRBV30
length: 13
size: once
D: NA

CDR3: CASSPLGSVANTGELFF
DNA: TGCGCCAGCAGCCCCCTAGGCTCCGTTGCGAACACCGGGGAGCTGTTTTTT
J: TRBJ2-2
V: TRBV5-1
length: 17
size: NA
D: NA

CDR3: CASQGDTSTDTQYF
DNA: TGCGCCAGTCAAGGGGACACCAGCACAGATACGCAGTATTTT
J: TRBJ2-3
V: TRBV5-1
length: 14
size: NA
D: NA

CDR3: CASSLTFGGELFF
DNA: TGTGCCAGCAGCTTAACGTTCGGCGGGGAGCTGTTTTTT
J: TRBJ2-2
V: TRBV7-3
length: 13
size: NA
D: NA

CDR3: CASSRRGLAESQETQYF
DNA: TGTGCCAGCAGCCGACGAGGACTAGCGGAATCCCAAGAGACCCAGTACTTC
J: TRBJ2-5
V: TRBV7-3
length: 17
size: NA
D: TRBD2

CDR3: CASSLPAYTQYF
DNA: TGTGCCAGCAGTTTGCCCGCGTATACGCAGTATTTT
J: TRBJ2-3
V: TRBV28
length: 12
size: once
D: NA

CDR3: CAWSGRRQGNEKLFF
DNA: TGTGCCTGGAGTGGAAGAAGACAGGGTAATGAAAAACTGTTTTTT
J: TRBJ1-4
V: TRBV30
length: 15
size: NA
D: TRBD1

CDR3: CASSLQGPILYEQYF
DNA: TGTGCCAGCAGCTTACAGGGACCGATTTTGTACGAGCAGTACTTC
J: TRBJ2-7
V: TRBV5-4
length: 15
size: NA
D: NA

CDR3: CASSPGRSSYEQYF
DNA: TGTGCCAGCTCACCCGGCAGGTCTTCCTACGAGCAGTACTTC
J: TRBJ2-7
V: TRBV18
length: 14
size: NA
D: NA

CDR3: CASSRSSIGNEQFF
DNA: TGTGCCAGCAGTCGATCTAGCATTGGCAATGAGCAGTTCTTC
J: TRBJ2-1
V: TRBV6-2/TRBV6-3
length: 14
size: once
D: NA

CDR3: CASKWGVDPYEQYF
DNA: TGTGCCAGCAAGTGGGGGGTCGACCCCTACGAGCAGTACTTC
J: TRBJ2-7
V: TRBV28
length: 14
size: NA
D: NA

CDR3: CASSQEEGGTAYEQYF
DNA: TGTGCCAGCAGCCAAGAAGAGGGCGGGACTGCCTACGAGCAGTACTTC
J: TRBJ2-7
V: TRBV4-2
length: 16
size: NA
D: NA

CDR3: CASSPGTSGRNEQFF
DNA: TGTGCCAGCAGCCCCGGGACTAGCGGGAGGAATGAGCAGTTCTTC
J: TRBJ2-1
V: TRBV11-2
length: 15
size: NA
D: TRBD2

CDR3: CASRSTSGRASYNEQFF
DNA: TGTGCAAGTCGCTCTACTAGCGGGAGGGCGAGCTACAATGAGCAGTTCTTC
J: TRBJ2-1
V: TRBV12-2
length: 17
size: few
D: NA

CDR3: CARTRTGGGNYGYTF
DNA: TGTGCCAGGACTCGAACAGGGGGGGGAAACTATGGCTACACCTTC
J: TRBJ1-2
V: TRBV2
length: 15
size: NA
D: TRBD1

CDR3: CASSLTGPQYF
DNA: TGTGCCAGCAGCTTGACAGGACCGCAGTATTTT
J: TRBJ2-3
V: TRBV11-3
length: 11
size: NA
D: NA

CDR3: CASSSTGSLGYTF
DNA: TGTGCCAGCAGTTCCACAGGGAGTTTAGGCTACACCTTC
J: TRBJ1-2
V: TRBV28
length: 13
size: NA
D: NA

CDR3: CAISGQGHNSPLHF
DNA: TGTGCCATCAGTGGACAGGGTCATAATTCACCCCTCCACTTT
J: TRBJ1-6
V: TRBV10-3
length: 14
size: once
D: TRBD1

CDR3: CASSPRGGTVKVYEQYF
DNA: TGTGCCAGCAGCCCCCGGGGGGGGACGGTAAAGGTATACGAGCAGTACTTC
J: TRBJ2-7
V: TRBV7-9
length: 17
size: NA
D: TRBD2

CDR3: CASRPGQIRYEQYF
DNA: TGTGCCAGCAGGCCGGGACAGATAAGGTACGAGCAGTACTTC
J: TRBJ2-7
V: TRBV2
length: 14
size: NA
D: TRBD1

CDR3: CASSAGGNEQFF
DNA: TGCGCCAGCAGTGCGGGGGGCAATGAGCAGTTCTTC
J: TRBJ2-1
V: TRBV5-1
length: 12
size: NA
D: TRBD2

CDR3: CASSLAGTANYGYTF
DNA: TGTGCCAGCAGCTTGGCTGGGACAGCCAACTATGGCTACACCTTC
J: TRBJ1-2
V: TRBV5-4
length: 15
size: NA
D: TRBD1

CDR3: CASSQTGGYGYTF
DNA: TGTGCCAGCAGCCAGACAGGGGGCTATGGCTACACCTTC
J: TRBJ1-2
V: TRBV28
length: 13
size: NA
D: TRBD1

CDR3: CASSSAGLAGGREQFF
DNA: TGTGCCAGCAGCTCAGCGGGACTAGCGGGAGGTAGGGAGCAGTTCTTC
J: TRBJ2-1
V: TRBV11-3
length: 16
size: NA
D: TRBD2

CDR3: CASSPTQGAATSANYNEQFF
DNA: TGTGCCAGCAGCCCGACCCAGGGGGCTGCCACTAGCGCAAATTACAATGAGCAGTTCTTC
J: TRBJ2-1
V: TRBV7-6
length: 20
size: NA
D: NA

CDR3: CASRDRKGRTEAFF
DNA: TGTGCCAGCAGGGACAGGAAGGGACGCACTGAAGCTTTCTTT
J: TRBJ1-1
V: TRBV2
length: 14
size: NA
D: TRBD1

CDR3: CASSSRDSSYNEQFF
DNA: TGTGCCAGCAGCTCCCGGGACAGCTCCTACAATGAGCAGTTCTTC
J: TRBJ2-1
V: TRBV5-8
length: 15
size: NA
D: TRBD1

CDR3: CASSQGQSTGELFF
DNA: TGTGCCAGCAGCCAAGGACAAAGCACCGGGGAGCTGTTTTTT
J: TRBJ2-2
V: TRBV7-9
length: 14
size: NA
D: NA

CDR3: CASSRTGGPGRSPLHF
DNA: TGTGCCAGTAGTCGAACGGGAGGGCCAGGGAGGTCACCCCTCCACTTT
J: TRBJ1-6
V: TRBV19
length: 16
size: NA
D: NA

CDR3: CASSYTSGGPYNEQFF
DNA: TGTGCCAGCAGTTACACAAGCGGGGGCCCGTACAATGAGCAGTTCTTC
J: TRBJ2-1
V: TRBV6-5
length: 16
size: NA
D: TRBD2

CDR3: CASSPSQGAQQPQHF
DNA: TGTGCCAGCTCACCCTCACAGGGGGCACAGCAGCCCCAGCATTTT
J: TRBJ1-5
V: TRBV18
length: 15
size: NA
D: TRBD1

CDR3: CASSFRAAGNTGELFF
DNA: TGTGCCAGCAGCTTTCGAGCCGCGGGGAACACCGGGGAGCTGTTTTTT
J: TRBJ2-2
V: TRBV5-4
length: 16
size: once
D: NA

CDR3: CASSLGTSGVYNEQFF
DNA: TGCGCCAGCAGCCTGGGGACTAGCGGGGTTTACAATGAGCAGTTCTTC
J: TRBJ2-1
V: TRBV5-1
length: 16
size: NA
D: TRBD2

CDR3: CATSRDPGSEEQYF
DNA: TGTGCCACCAGCAGAGACCCCGGTTCGGAGGAGCAGTACTTC
J: TRBJ2-7
V: TRBV15
length: 14
size: NA
D: NA

CDR3: CASSPHRGLRTEAFF
DNA: TGTGCCAGCAGTCCACACAGGGGTCTTAGGACTGAAGCTTTCTTT
J: TRBJ1-1
V: TRBV28
length: 15
size: NA
D: TRBD1

CDR3: CASTLTGLNYGYTF
DNA: TGTGCCAGCACCCTGACAGGTCTAAACTATGGCTACACCTTC
J: TRBJ1-2
V: TRBV9
length: 14
size: NA
D: NA

CDR3: CASSDGGNGGYTF
DNA: TGTGCCAGCAGTGACGGGGGGAACGGGGGCTACACCTTC
J: TRBJ1-2
V: TRBV2
length: 13
size: NA
D: NA

CDR3: CASSYNREGNTEAFF
DNA: TGTGCCAGTAGCTACAACAGGGAGGGGAACACTGAAGCTTTCTTT
J: TRBJ1-1
V: TRBV19
length: 15
size: NA
D: NA

CDR3: CASSQGTGTRPGKTQYF
DNA: TGTGCCAGCAGCCAAGGGACCGGGACTAGGCCTGGAAAGACCCAGTACTTC
J: TRBJ2-5
V: TRBV3-1/TRBV3-2
length: 17
size: NA
D: TRBD2

CDR3: CASSYTGQGGTF
DNA: TGTGCCAGCAGTTATACTGGACAGGGGGGCACCTTC
J: TRBJ1-2
V: TRBV11-3
length: 12
size: NA
D: TRBD1

CDR3: CASSIGFRGTDTQYF
DNA: TGTGCCAGTAGTATAGGATTCCGGGGCACAGATACGCAGTATTTT
J: TRBJ2-3
V: TRBV19
length: 15
size: NA
D: NA

CDR3: CASSQVLGGYNEQFF
DNA: TGTGCCAGCAGCCAAGTCCTAGGGGGTTACAATGAGCAGTTCTTC
J: TRBJ2-1
V: TRBV4-2
length: 15
size: NA
D: NA

CDR3: CSVEDRDRDYNEQFF
DNA: TGCAGCGTTGAGGACCGGGACAGGGACTACAATGAGCAGTTCTTC
J: TRBJ2-1
V: TRBV29-1
length: 15
size: NA
D: TRBD1

CDR3: CASSLDPSGLQETQYF
DNA: TGTGCCAGCAGCTTGGATCCTAGCGGGCTCCAAGAGACCCAGTACTTC
J: TRBJ2-5
V: TRBV5-5
length: 16
size: NA
D: TRBD2

CDR3: CATSDRTGSNTGELFF
DNA: TGTGCCACCAGTGATCGGACAGGGTCGAACACCGGGGAGCTGTTTTTT
J: TRBJ2-2
V: TRBV24-1
length: 16
size: few
D: TRBD1

CDR3: CASSLAPSGSSPGELFF
DNA: TGTGCCAGCAGCTTAGCGCCTAGCGGGAGTTCACCCGGGGAGCTGTTTTTT
J: TRBJ2-2
V: TRBV7-3
length: 17
size: few
D: TRBD2

CDR3: CASSKEGAGALAGGLKTQYF
DNA: TGTGCCAGCAGCAAAGAAGGGGCGGGGGCCCTAGCGGGAGGATTAAAGACCCAGTACTTC
J: TRBJ2-5
V: TRBV21-1
length: 20
size: NA
D: NA

CDR3: CASSPLILGTGAPANYGYTF
DNA: TGTGCCAGCAGCCCATTAATCCTCGGGACAGGGGCTCCTGCTAACTATGGCTACACCTTC
J: TRBJ1-2
V: TRBV7-8
length: 20
size: NA
D: TRBD1